A selection of T cell receptor beta chains follows, all from one sample in a study of blood T cell repertoires in COVID-19. Sequenced by immunoSEQ multiplex PCR; TCRdb stores in-frame clones only, minus some. This table holds approximately 54,000 clones, less than 95% found once. The sample taken for sequencing was peripheral blood. The receptors originated from a middle-aged woman with active COVID-19. The CDR3 runs from the conserved cysteine through the conserved F or W. Each record gives: V gene, clone size, D gene, J gene, CDR3 protein, CDR3 DNA. A D gene is named only where the DNA matches it firmly. Expanded clones get a size class; other rows say once, few or many, or leave the size out.

TRBV3-1/TRBV3-2	-	TRBD1	TRBJ1-1	CASSRADREVTEAFF	TGTGCCAGCAGCCGGGCTGACAGGGAAGTCACTGAAGCTTTCTTT
TRBV18	-	TRBD1	TRBJ1-2	CASSPQGAMDGYTF	TGTGCCAGCTCACCACAGGGGGCGATGGATGGCTACACCTTC
TRBV5-6	-	-	TRBJ1-1	CASSTGRNTEAFF	TGTGCCAGCAGCACGGGAAGGAACACTGAAGCTTTCTTT
TRBV2	-	TRBD2	TRBJ2-5	CASSQASGGFQETQYF	TGTGCCAGCAGCCAAGCTAGCGGGGGCTTCCAAGAGACCCAGTACTTC
TRBV5-4	-	TRBD2	TRBJ2-5	CASSTQPGGVQETQYF	TGTGCCAGCAGTACCCAGCCCGGGGGGGTTCAAGAGACCCAGTACTTC
TRBV7-9	-	TRBD2	TRBJ2-1	CASSLRDSGGLDEQFF	TGTGCCAGCAGCTTAAGGGATAGCGGGGGGTTGGATGAGCAGTTCTTC
TRBV6-5	once	TRBD2	TRBJ2-1	CASSYNRGGSYNEQFF	TGTGCCAGCAGTTACAACCGGGGGGGGTCCTACAATGAGCAGTTCTTC
TRBV3-1/TRBV3-2	-	TRBD2	TRBJ2-3	CASSQLTSGRPDTQYF	TGTGCCAGCAGCCAATTGACTAGCGGGAGGCCAGATACGCAGTATTTT
TRBV3-1/TRBV3-2	-	-	TRBJ2-5	CASSQEIGGVGGETQYF	TGTGCCAGCAGCCAAGAAATAGGAGGTGTAGGCGGGGAGACCCAGTACTTC
TRBV2	-	-	TRBJ2-1	CASRRGSSYNEQFF	TGTGCCAGCAGAAGGGGAAGCTCCTACAATGAGCAGTTCTTC
TRBV5-1	-	TRBD2	TRBJ2-3	CASSGTSGGVDTQYF	TGCGCCAGCAGCGGAACTAGCGGGGGGGTAGATACGCAGTATTTT
TRBV21-1	few	-	TRBJ1-1	CASSKAMGQGAKGMNTEAFF	TGTGCCAGCAGCAAAGCAATGGGACAGGGGGCAAAGGGGATGAACACTGAAGCTTTCTTT
TRBV25-1	-	-	TRBJ1-5	CASSETGSNQPQHF	TGTGCCAGCAGTGAAACAGGGAGCAATCAGCCCCAGCATTTT
TRBV6-5	-	TRBD1	TRBJ1-1	CASSRDRVSEAFF	TGTGCCAGCAGCCGGGACAGGGTCTCTGAAGCTTTCTTT
TRBV25-1	-	TRBD2	TRBJ2-2	CASSEYRGGNTGELFF	TGTGCCAGCAGTGAATACCGGGGGGGAAACACCGGGGAGCTGTTTTTT
TRBV6-1	-	-	TRBJ2-3	CASSEGRTGFRTGGPAQYF	TGTGCCAGCAGTGAAGGGAGGACAGGGTTTCGGACGGGGGGCCCGGCGCAGTATTTT
TRBV6-1	-	-	TRBJ2-7	CASSEGPRIYEQYF	TGTGCCAGCAGTGAAGGCCCGCGGATCTACGAGCAGTACTTC
TRBV19	-	-	TRBJ1-4	CASSIQGGHEKLFF	TGTGCCAGTAGTATACAGGGTGGCCATGAAAAACTGTTTTTT
TRBV14	-	-	TRBJ1-2	CASSKGGYGYTF	TGTGCCAGCAGCAAGGGAGGGTATGGCTACACCTTC
TRBV7-6	-	TRBD2	TRBJ2-3	CASSRSGEGNTQYF	TGTGCCAGCTCCCGTAGCGGGGAGGGAAATACGCAGTATTTT
TRBV30	-	-	TRBJ1-1	CAWIPYTEAFF	TGTGCCTGGATCCCGTACACTGAAGCTTTCTTT
TRBV4-2	-	TRBD1	TRBJ2-5	CASSQLPFGTGGRETQYF	TGTGCCAGCAGCCAACTACCCTTCGGGACAGGGGGTCGGGAGACCCAGTACTTC
TRBV5-1	-	TRBD1	TRBJ2-7	CASSLAGQGELYF	TGCGCCAGCAGCTTGGCCGGACAGGGTGAGCTGTACTTC
TRBV6-1	-	-	TRBJ1-4	CASSESFLPSEKLFF	TGTGCCAGCAGTGAAAGCTTCCTCCCTAGTGAAAAACTGTTTTTT
TRBV6-5	-	TRBD2	TRBJ2-7	CASSYSVAGGSYEQYF	TGTGCCAGCAGTTACTCGGTAGCGGGGGGCTCCTACGAGCAGTACTTC
TRBV6-5	-	TRBD1	TRBJ2-3	CASRLQGATSDTQYF	TGTGCCAGCAGACTACAGGGGGCTACTTCAGATACGCAGTATTTT
TRBV21-1	-	-	TRBJ2-5	CASSIIDSPQETQYF	TGTGCCAGCAGCATAATTGACAGCCCCCAAGAGACCCAGTACTTC
TRBV7-3	-	TRBD2	TRBJ2-1	CASSQPSGGYNEQFF	TGTGCCAGCAGCCAACCTAGCGGGGGTTACAATGAGCAGTTCTTC
TRBV28	-	-	TRBJ2-2	CASSLGGNTGELFF	TGTGCCAGCAGTTTAGGAGGCAACACCGGGGAGCTGTTTTTT
TRBV7-8	-	TRBD2	TRBJ2-4	CASSLALAGGPIQYF	TGTGCCAGCAGCTTAGCACTAGCGGGGGGCCCGATTCAGTACTTC
TRBV5-6	once	-	TRBJ1-1	CASGAVDSGRAEAFF	TGTGCCAGCGGGGCGGTGGATTCGGGCAGGGCTGAAGCTTTCTTT
TRBV5-5	-	-	TRBJ2-7	CASSLVGGGGYEQYF	TGTGCCAGCAGCTTGGTGGGGGGTGGTGGCTACGAGCAGTACTTC
TRBV19	-	TRBD1	TRBJ2-2	CASSTSPGTGGVGELFF	TGTGCCAGTAGTACCTCTCCCGGGACAGGGGGTGTCGGGGAGCTGTTTTTT
TRBV11-1	few	TRBD2	TRBJ2-3	CASSQTSDPRDTQYF	TGTGCCAGCAGCCAGACTAGCGACCCTCGAGATACGCAGTATTTT
TRBV5-1	medium-sized	-	TRBJ1-1	CASSLGIEGLEAFF	TGCGCCAGCAGCTTGGGTATTGAGGGCTTGGAAGCTTTCTTT
TRBV9	-	-	TRBJ1-1	CASSVARGTEAFF	TGTGCCAGCAGCGTAGCCAGGGGCACTGAAGCTTTCTTT
TRBV11-1	-	TRBD2	TRBJ2-5	CASSRGGRQETQYF	TGTGCCAGCAGCCGCGGGGGGAGGCAAGAGACCCAGTACTTC
TRBV18	-	TRBD1	TRBJ1-2	CASSLERGPTNYGYTF	TGTGCCAGCTCACTCGAGAGGGGGCCAACTAACTATGGCTACACCTTC
TRBV20-1	once	-	TRBJ1-1	CSASSQGVKAFF	TGCAGTGCTAGTTCACAGGGTGTGAAAGCTTTCTTT
TRBV7-2	-	-	TRBJ2-3	CASSAGPADTQYF	TGTGCCAGCAGCGCGGGACCGGCAGATACGCAGTATTTT
TRBV11-3	-	-	TRBJ1-6	CASSFTGALGLGNSPLHF	TGTGCCAGCAGCTTTACGGGAGCTCTTGGTTTGGGTAATTCACCCCTCCACTTT
TRBV19	-	-	TRBJ2-7	CASSTSGRGMDEQYF	TGTGCCAGTAGTACCTCGGGCCGGGGGATGGACGAGCAGTACTTC
TRBV3-1/TRBV3-2	-	-	TRBJ1-3	CASSQSAGEMAIYF	TGTGCCAGCAGCCAATCGGCAGGCGAAATGGCCATATATTTT
TRBV7-8	-	TRBD1	TRBJ2-7	CASSPGDSSYEQYF	TGTGCCAGCAGCCCCGGGGACAGCTCCTACGAGCAGTACTTC
TRBV6-6	-	-	TRBJ1-2	CASTTGTNYGYTF	TGTGCCAGCACCACCGGGACAAACTATGGCTACACCTTC
TRBV5-6	once	-	TRBJ1-3	CASSRRGMSSGNTIYF	TGTGCCAGCAGTCGGCGGGGTATGAGCTCTGGAAACACCATATATTTT
TRBV3-1/TRBV3-2	-	TRBD2	TRBJ2-2	CASSRLLGGSGELFF	TGTGCCAGCAGCCGGTTATTGGGGGGGAGCGGGGAGCTGTTTTTT
TRBV21-1	-	-	TRBJ1-6	CASRLDLSNSPLHF	TGTGCCAGCAGACTAGACTTGTCAAATTCACCCCTCCACTTT
TRBV7-9	-	TRBD1	TRBJ1-4	CASSLAGTGAEKLFF	TGTGCCAGCAGCTTAGCGGGGACAGGGGCTGAAAAACTGTTTTTT
TRBV4-1	-	-	TRBJ2-2	CASSRTGVRAGELFF	TGCGCCAGCAGCCGAACGGGGGTCCGGGCCGGGGAGCTGTTTTTT
TRBV3-1/TRBV3-2	once	-	TRBJ1-2	CASSPQGLGGYTF	TGTGCCAGCAGCCCTCAGGGACTTGGGGGCTACACCTTC
TRBV19	-	-	TRBJ1-4	CASSNSGATNEKLFF	TGTGCCAGTAGTAACTCAGGGGCAACTAATGAAAAACTGTTTTTT
TRBV12-3/TRBV12-4	-	-	TRBJ2-1	CASSENRVEQFF	TGTGCCAGCAGTGAGAACAGGGTCGAGCAGTTCTTC